The 14 T cell receptor beta chains below come from one sample, sequenced in a study of blood T cells in healthy people across ages. Next came a second PCR, run for about 7 to 11 cycles, which used a sample-barcoded 5' primer along with a J-beta primer mix. TCRdb called the 5' RACE reads again in MiXCR, with one record for every CDR3 protein. The sample contains about 690,000 distinct CDR3 sequences, 40% to 50% of which appear only once. Sequencing was performed on blood. Receptor source: a man older than 75 in good health.

The chain joins TRBV6-1 to TRBJ1-3; no clear D. CDR1 is MNHNS, CDR2 SASEGT, per germline. This CDR3 has 15 residues. Trimming stripped 6 bases from V and 0 bases from J, with 12 bases between. The DNA for the CDR3 is TGTGCCAGCAGGACGTACCCAGGCTCTGGAAACACCATATATTTT. It codes for CASRTYPGSGNTIYF.

This clonotype was counted only a few times. The rearrangement uses TRBV6-6 and TRBJ2-6, with TRBD1 matching over 7 bases. V gave up 2 bases and J gave up 1 base; unmatched junction bases: 2. Germline V lookup: CDR1 MNHNY, CDR2 SVGAGI (reference sequence). The CDR3 covers 16 residues. CDR3 amino acids: CASSYARGSGANVLTF. CDR3 DNA sequence: TGTGCCAGCAGTTACGCCAGGGGGTCTGGGGCCAACGTCCTGACTTTC.

V usage is TRBV20-1 and J usage is TRBJ2-6; D is unclear. The CDR3 has 14 amino acids. CDR1 is DFQATT, CDR2 SNEGSKA, per germline (reference sequence). V was cut by 3 bases and J by 4 bases, with 10 bases left in between. The CDR3 coding sequence is TGCAGTGCTAGCCCAGCGAAAGGGGCCAACGTCCTGACTTTC. Translated: CSASPAKGANVLTF.

The genes are TRBV12-3 or TRBV12-4 and TRBJ1-1, with 8 bases aligning to TRBD1. This CDR3 comprises 19 residues. The V segment lost 7 bases and the J segment 1 base; nucleotides outside the gene matches: 20. The CDR3 nucleotides are TGTGCCAGCAATTCAAACTACGGGCAGGGGGCTTTCGGGAACACTGAAGCTTTCTTT. Its translation is CASNSNYGQGAFGNTEAFF.

J is TRBJ1-5 and V is TRBV30; 10 bases map to TRBD1. The CDR3 runs to 15 residues. Germline-derived CDR1 and CDR2 are GTSNPN and SVGIG (reference sequence). V gave up 2 bases and J gave up 9 bases; unmatched junction bases: 10. Here the CDR3 DNA reads TGTGCCTGGAGTTCGGGACAGGGGATAGCGGGGCCCCAGCATTTT. It yields the protein CAWSSGQGIAGPQHF.

This clonotype was recorded a few times. V and J are TRBV7-2 and TRBJ2-7; D not certain. CDR1 is SGHTA, CDR2 FQGNSA, per germline. Trimming removed 4 bases at V and 0 bases at J, with 10 bases between. The CDR3 sequence is 14 residues long. In DNA form, the CDR3 reads TGTGCCAGCAGCTCGGTCAGGAGCTCCTACGAGCAGTACTTC. This codes for CASSSVRSSYEQYF. The whole variable domain, remainder taken from reference TRBV7-2 and TRBJ2-7, is GAGVSQSPSNKVTEKGKDVELRCDPISGHTALYWYRQSLGQGLEFLIYFQGNSAPDKSGLPSDRFSAERTGGSVSTLTIQRTQQEDSAVYLCASSSVRSSYEQYFGPGTRLTVT.

The rearrangement uses TRBV7-2 and TRBJ1-2, with D perhaps TRBD1 (5 bases). Trimming pared 6 bases from V and 5 bases from J, leaving 13 bases between. Germline lookup yields CDR1 SGHTA and CDR2 FQGNSA. This CDR3 spans 13 amino acids. The CDR3 nucleotides read TGTGCCAGCAGTCCTGACAGAATATATGGCTACACCTTC. It translates to CASSPDRIYGYTF.

The gene calls are TRBV25-1 and TRBJ1-2; 7 bases align to TRBD1. V lost 0 bases to trimming and J lost 4 bases; unmatched junction nucleotides: 8. The V gene's germline CDR1 is MGHDK and CDR2 SYGVNS. The CDR3 has 16 amino acids. CDR3 amino acids: CASSEYEGAAIYGYTF. In DNA, the CDR3 is TGTGCCAGCAGTGAATACGAGGGGGCGGCGATCTATGGCTACACCTTC.

This clonotype showed up just a few times. This chain connects TRBV7-2 to TRBJ2-7; D is unresolved. This CDR3 region has 14 residues. Germline V gene data show CDR1 as SGHTA and CDR2 as FQGNSA. V was trimmed by 7 bases and J by 5 bases, leaving 18 bases between them. CDR3 residues: CASNLAGLSNEQYF. CDR3 sequence (DNA): TGTGCCAGCAACCTCGCAGGCCTATCCAACGAGCAGTACTTC.

CDR3 sequence: CAPKAGSSYEQYF. Here the CDR3 DNA reads TGTGCCCCAAAGGCAGGGAGCTCCTACGAGCAGTACTTC. V and J are TRBV21-1 and TRBJ2-7. TRBV21-1 counts as a pseudogene. This CDR3 has 13 amino acids.

The V call is TRBV5-4, the J call TRBJ2-7, with TRBD2 as a possible D gene (6 bases). The J call is in doubt because the DNA end fits TRBJ2-5 better. The CDR3 runs 15 residues. Germline V lookup: CDR1 SGHNT, CDR2 YYREEE (reference sequence). CDR3 amino acids: CASSLVRGGRETQYF. The CDR3 coding sequence is TGTGCCAGCAGCTTGGTTAGGGGAGGCAGGGAGACCCAGTACTTC.

In this sample, this clonotype turned up a few times. This chain joins TRBV27 and TRBJ1-2; 8 nucleotides agree with TRBD1. The CDR3 loop spans 17 amino acids. The V gene end was trimmed by 6 bases and the J gene end by 1 base; junction bases not matched to a gene: 13. Germline CDR1 MNHEY, CDR2 SMNVEV (reference sequence). The CDR3 DNA follows: TGTGCCAGCAGCCTCCTCACCGGGACAGGCCTTAACTATGGCTACACCTTC. Translation: CASSLLTGTGLNYGYTF.

The genes are TRBV20-1 and TRBJ2-1, with a weak D call TRBD2 (7 bases). The end of the DNA is better explained by TRBJ2-7, so the J call may be wrong. The CDR3 runs to 15 residues. Germline CDR1 DFQATT, CDR2 SNEGSKA (reference sequence). In nucleotides, the CDR3 is TGCAGTGCAGAGGGGGGGGCAAGCTCCTACAATGAGCAGTACTTC. Its protein is CSAEGGASSYNEQYF.

This clonotype was recorded a few times. This chain joins TRBV4-3 and TRBJ2-4; a weak D match, TRBD1 (6 bases). CDR3 length: 16 residues. CDR1 LGHNA and CDR2 YSLEER come from the germline V gene. The V gene lost 0 bases and the J gene lost 13 bases, with 22 bases spanning the gap. The CDR3 spells CASSQDLFGRGLEQYF. The CDR3 nucleotides are TGCGCCAGCAGCCAAGATTTGTTTGGCAGGGGATTGGAGCAGTACTTC.